A selection of T cell receptor beta chains follows, all from one sample in a study of T cell responses to AZD1222 COVID-19 vaccine. Clones were sequenced by immunoSEQ multiplex PCR, and TCRdb holds only the in-frame ones, with some missing. The data hold under 110,000 clones, with around 84% observed a single time. Sequenced material: peripheral blood, taken on day 0 of AZD1222 vaccination. Source of these receptors: an adult in good health. Each CDR3 is given with its conserved first and last residue. A D gene is named only where the DNA matches it firmly. For some rows the clone size is stated as once, few or many, or as a class when expanded; others skip it.

J gene: TRBJ2-7; clone size: NA; V gene: TRBV29-1; D gene: TRBD2; CDR3 protein: CSVDSGTSGYEQYF; CDR3 DNA: TGCAGCGTTGATTCCGGGACTAGCGGCTACGAGCAGTACTTC
J gene: TRBJ1-5; clone size: NA; V gene: TRBV10-3; D gene: TRBD1; CDR3 protein: CANRQGLYQPQHF; CDR3 DNA: TGTGCCAACAGACAGGGGTTATATCAGCCCCAGCATTTT
J gene: TRBJ1-1; clone size: NA; V gene: TRBV28; D gene: NA; CDR3 protein: CASKPAGHWNTEAFF; CDR3 DNA: TGTGCCAGCAAACCGGCGGGACACTGGAACACTGAAGCTTTCTTT
J gene: TRBJ2-6; clone size: NA; V gene: TRBV2; D gene: TRBD1; CDR3 protein: CASSGTGALRANVLTF; CDR3 DNA: TGTGCCAGCAGTGGGACAGGCGCCCTGCGGGCCAACGTCCTGACTTTC
J gene: TRBJ1-1; clone size: NA; V gene: TRBV28; D gene: TRBD1; CDR3 protein: CASSLFGLRTGGFRMNTEAFF; CDR3 DNA: TGTGCCAGCAGTTTATTTGGACTTCGGACAGGGGGCTTTAGGATGAACACTGAAGCTTTCTTT
J gene: TRBJ2-7; clone size: NA; V gene: TRBV11-3; D gene: TRBD2; CDR3 protein: CASSKRTRTSYEQYF; CDR3 DNA: TGTGCCAGCAGCAAGAGGACTAGGACCAGTTACGAGCAGTACTTC
J gene: TRBJ2-1; clone size: NA; V gene: TRBV27; D gene: TRBD1; CDR3 protein: CASSYYRDRANEQFF; CDR3 DNA: TGTGCCAGCAGTTACTACCGGGACAGGGCCAATGAGCAGTTCTTC
J gene: TRBJ2-1; clone size: NA; V gene: TRBV11-2; D gene: NA; CDR3 protein: CASSLTVSSYNEQFF; CDR3 DNA: TGTGCCAGCAGCCTGACAGTAAGCTCCTACAATGAGCAGTTCTTC
J gene: TRBJ1-1; clone size: NA; V gene: TRBV19; D gene: NA; CDR3 protein: CASRRQEGTEAFF; CDR3 DNA: TGTGCCAGTAGGCGACAAGAGGGGACTGAAGCTTTCTTT
J gene: TRBJ1-1; clone size: many; V gene: TRBV11-2; D gene: NA; CDR3 protein: CASSLEGVGTEAFF; CDR3 DNA: TGTGCCAGCAGCTTAGAGGGGGTGGGCACTGAAGCTTTCTTT
J gene: TRBJ1-6; clone size: NA; V gene: TRBV27; D gene: NA; CDR3 protein: CASTSPRGSPLHF; CDR3 DNA: TGTGCCAGCACCTCTCCAAGGGGATCACCCCTCCACTTT
J gene: TRBJ1-1; clone size: NA; V gene: TRBV28; D gene: NA; CDR3 protein: CASTLGRRLTEAFF; CDR3 DNA: TGTGCCAGCACCCTGGGGCGGAGGTTAACTGAAGCTTTCTTT
J gene: TRBJ1-3; clone size: NA; V gene: TRBV30; D gene: TRBD1; CDR3 protein: CAWSKGQGGNTIYF; CDR3 DNA: TGTGCCTGGAGTAAGGGACAGGGAGGAAACACCATATATTTT
J gene: TRBJ2-4; clone size: NA; V gene: TRBV3-1/TRBV3-2; D gene: NA; CDR3 protein: CASSQELIGVGKNIQYF; CDR3 DNA: TGTGCCAGCAGCCAAGAACTTATCGGGGTTGGCAAAAACATTCAGTACTTC
J gene: TRBJ1-1; clone size: NA; V gene: TRBV27; D gene: NA; CDR3 protein: CASLLGREAFF; CDR3 DNA: TGTGCCAGCCTTCTGGGGCGTGAAGCTTTCTTT
J gene: TRBJ2-1; clone size: NA; V gene: TRBV5-1; D gene: NA; CDR3 protein: CASSVGQTYNEQFF; CDR3 DNA: TGCGCCAGCAGCGTCGGACAGACCTACAATGAGCAGTTCTTC
J gene: TRBJ2-1; clone size: medium-sized; V gene: TRBV3-1/TRBV3-2; D gene: NA; CDR3 protein: CASSWDPSSYNEQFF; CDR3 DNA: TGTGCCAGCAGCTGGGACCCCTCTTCCTACAATGAGCAGTTCTTC
J gene: TRBJ1-1; clone size: NA; V gene: TRBV12-3/TRBV12-4; D gene: NA; CDR3 protein: CASRRGGNTEAFF; CDR3 DNA: TGTGCCAGCAGGCGAGGTGGGAACACTGAAGCTTTCTTT
J gene: TRBJ2-1; clone size: once; V gene: TRBV28; D gene: TRBD2; CDR3 protein: CASSQTSGLYNEQFF; CDR3 DNA: TGTGCCAGCAGTCAGACTAGCGGGTTATACAATGAGCAGTTCTTC
J gene: TRBJ2-3; clone size: NA; V gene: TRBV9; D gene: NA; CDR3 protein: CASSVMTDGDTQYF; CDR3 DNA: TGTGCCAGCAGCGTCATGACAGACGGAGATACGCAGTATTTT
J gene: TRBJ2-1; clone size: NA; V gene: TRBV28; D gene: NA; CDR3 protein: CASQIYNEQFF; CDR3 DNA: TGTGCCAGCCAAATATATAATGAGCAGTTCTTC
J gene: TRBJ2-5; clone size: NA; V gene: TRBV29-1; D gene: TRBD2; CDR3 protein: CSDKAGRGTQYF; CDR3 DNA: TGCAGCGATAAAGCGGGAAGGGGGACCCAGTACTTC
J gene: TRBJ2-1; clone size: NA; V gene: TRBV5-1; D gene: NA; CDR3 protein: CASSSQVYSYNEQFF; CDR3 DNA: TGCGCCAGCAGCTCACAGGTATACTCCTACAATGAGCAGTTCTTC
J gene: TRBJ1-5; clone size: few; V gene: TRBV6-1; D gene: NA; CDR3 protein: CASSEARGAGQPQHF; CDR3 DNA: TGTGCCAGCAGTGAAGCGCGCGGGGCCGGGCAGCCCCAGCATTTT
J gene: TRBJ1-1; clone size: NA; V gene: TRBV29-1; D gene: TRBD1; CDR3 protein: CSTLSEGATEAFF; CDR3 DNA: TGCAGCACCCTATCCGAGGGGGCCACTGAAGCTTTCTTT
J gene: TRBJ1-5; clone size: NA; V gene: TRBV5-6; D gene: NA; CDR3 protein: CASSLAGTENYQPQHF; CDR3 DNA: TGTGCCAGCAGCTTGGCCGGGACGGAAAATTATCAGCCCCAGCATTTT
J gene: TRBJ1-1; clone size: NA; V gene: TRBV13; D gene: TRBD1; CDR3 protein: CASSPEGQGARAFF; CDR3 DNA: TGTGCCAGCAGCCCGGAAGGACAGGGGGCGCGGGCTTTCTTT
J gene: TRBJ1-1; clone size: NA; V gene: TRBV5-8; D gene: NA; CDR3 protein: CASSFGAEAFF; CDR3 DNA: TGTGCCAGCAGCTTCGGGGCTGAAGCTTTCTTT
J gene: TRBJ2-7; clone size: NA; V gene: TRBV23-1; D gene: NA; CDR3 protein: CASSQSGDGEQYF; CDR3 DNA: TGCGCCAGCAGTCAATCGGGTGACGGCGAGCAGTACTTC
J gene: TRBJ1-3; clone size: NA; V gene: TRBV4-1; D gene: NA; CDR3 protein: CASSQVSGSGNTIYF; CDR3 DNA: TGCGCCAGCAGCCAAGTGTCTGGGTCTGGAAACACCATATATTTT
J gene: TRBJ1-4; clone size: NA; V gene: TRBV18; D gene: NA; CDR3 protein: CASSPGTDEKLFF; CDR3 DNA: TGTGCCAGCTCCCCGGGGACGGATGAAAAACTGTTTTTT
J gene: TRBJ2-7; clone size: NA; V gene: TRBV19; D gene: TRBD2; CDR3 protein: CASSAQPGGYEQYF; CDR3 DNA: TGTGCCAGTAGTGCCCAACCGGGGGGTTACGAGCAGTACTTC
J gene: TRBJ2-3; clone size: NA; V gene: TRBV24-1; D gene: NA; CDR3 protein: CATGLEGPAVSRDTQYF; CDR3 DNA: TGTGCCACCGGCCTCGAAGGGCCAGCAGTCAGTAGAGATACGCAGTATTTT
J gene: TRBJ2-3; clone size: NA; V gene: TRBV7-7; D gene: TRBD2; CDR3 protein: CASSLVAGAHTDTQYF; CDR3 DNA: TGTGCCAGCAGCTTAGTAGCGGGAGCCCACACAGATACGCAGTATTTT
J gene: TRBJ2-7; clone size: NA; V gene: TRBV5-1; D gene: NA; CDR3 protein: CASSLDTYEQYF; CDR3 DNA: TGCGCCAGCAGCTTGGACACCTACGAGCAGTACTTC
J gene: TRBJ1-6; clone size: once; V gene: TRBV6-6; D gene: NA; CDR3 protein: CASSSETDNSPLHF; CDR3 DNA: TGTGCCAGCAGTTCCGAGACAGATAATTCACCCCTCCACTTT
J gene: TRBJ2-1; clone size: NA; V gene: TRBV27; D gene: NA; CDR3 protein: CASSYNRDPRYNEQFF; CDR3 DNA: TGTGCCAGCAGTTACAACAGGGACCCAAGGTACAATGAGCAGTTCTTC
J gene: TRBJ2-2; clone size: NA; V gene: TRBV19; D gene: TRBD1; CDR3 protein: CASSNQGAWTGELFF; CDR3 DNA: TGTGCCAGTAGTAATCAGGGGGCCTGGACCGGGGAGCTGTTTTTT
J gene: TRBJ2-7; clone size: NA; V gene: TRBV9; D gene: NA; CDR3 protein: CASSAGWTSSYEQYF; CDR3 DNA: TGTGCCAGCAGCGCGGGGTGGACTTCATCCTACGAGCAGTACTTC
J gene: TRBJ1-1; clone size: NA; V gene: TRBV4-1; D gene: NA; CDR3 protein: CASSQVIMNTEAFF; CDR3 DNA: TGCGCCAGCAGCCAAGTAATCATGAACACTGAAGCTTTCTTT
J gene: TRBJ1-6; clone size: NA; V gene: TRBV7-2; D gene: NA; CDR3 protein: CASTPNGGANSPLHF; CDR3 DNA: TGTGCCAGCACGCCAAATGGGGGGGCAAATTCACCCCTCCACTTT
J gene: TRBJ2-1; clone size: NA; V gene: TRBV5-1; D gene: NA; CDR3 protein: CASSLLLENNEQFF; CDR3 DNA: TGCGCCAGCAGCTTATTACTAGAAAACAATGAGCAGTTCTTC